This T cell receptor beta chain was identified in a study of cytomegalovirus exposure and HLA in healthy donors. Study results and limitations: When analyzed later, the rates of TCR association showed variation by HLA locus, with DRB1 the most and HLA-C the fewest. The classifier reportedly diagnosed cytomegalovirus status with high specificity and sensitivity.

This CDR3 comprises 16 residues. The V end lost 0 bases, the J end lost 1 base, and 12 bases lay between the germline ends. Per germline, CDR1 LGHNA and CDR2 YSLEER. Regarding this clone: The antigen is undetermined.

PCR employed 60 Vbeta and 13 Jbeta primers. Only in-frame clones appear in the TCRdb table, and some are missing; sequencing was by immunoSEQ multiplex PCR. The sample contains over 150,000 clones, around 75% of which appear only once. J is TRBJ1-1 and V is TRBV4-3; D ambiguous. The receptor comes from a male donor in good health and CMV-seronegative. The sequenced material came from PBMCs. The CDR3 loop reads CASSQDFTSRNTEAFF. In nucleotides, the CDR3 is TGCGCCAGCAGCCAAGACTTTACGAGCCGGAACACTGAAGCTTTCTTT.